These T cell receptor beta chains were read from a single sample in a study of blood T cell repertoires in COVID-19. TCRdb's table, derived via immunoSEQ multiplex PCR, lists solely in-frame clones and lacks some. The table has 180,000 or so clones, more than 75% seen once. Sequenced sample: PBMCs or T cells enriched from blood (not recorded which). The receptors stem from a man between 60 and 75 years old who had been exposed to COVID-19. Each CDR3 is given with its conserved first and last residue. D genes are given only for firm matches. Clone size is stated in some rows and not others, as once, few, many or a class when expanded.

>NA|TRBD1|13|TRBV19|TRBJ2-7
CASSLDRGRGQYF
TGTGCCAGTAGTCTGGACAGGGGGCGGGGGCAGTACTTC
>NA|TRBD1|17|TRBV14|TRBJ1-5
CASSQEQGVNSNQPQHF
TGTGCCAGCAGCCAGGAACAGGGGGTAAATAGCAATCAGCCCCAGCATTTT
>NA|NA|11|TRBV7-2|TRBJ1-3
CASSSLNTIYF
TGTGCCAGCAGCTCCTTAAACACCATATATTTT
>NA|TRBD1|16|TRBV10-3|TRBJ1-1
CAIRAGTGVMNTEAFF
TGTGCCATCAGGGCCGGGACAGGGGTTATGAACACTGAAGCTTTCTTT
>NA|TRBD1|13|TRBV5-6|TRBJ1-2
CASGKDRGEGYTF
TGTGCCAGCGGAAAAGACAGGGGGGAAGGCTACACCTTC
>NA|NA|16|TRBV9|TRBJ2-5
CASSVSWWGGAETQYF
TGTGCCAGCAGCGTATCATGGTGGGGGGGCGCGGAGACCCAGTACTTC
>few|TRBD1|15|TRBV7-3|TRBJ2-2
CASSLDRGRAGELFF
TGTGCCAGCAGCTTGGACAGGGGGCGGGCCGGGGAGCTGTTTTTT
>NA|TRBD1|13|TRBV6-2/TRBV6-3|TRBJ1-5
CASSGDRVQPQHF
TGTGCCAGCAGTGGAGACAGGGTTCAGCCCCAGCATTTT
>NA|TRBD2|19|TRBV19|TRBJ2-3
CASTRTGTSGRASTDTQYF
TGTGCCAGCACTAGAACTGGGACTAGCGGGAGAGCTAGCACAGATACGCAGTATTTT
>NA|TRBD1|15|TRBV18|TRBJ1-5
CASSRDRGLDQPQHF
TGTGCCAGCTCACGGGACAGGGGACTGGATCAGCCCCAGCATTTT
>NA|TRBD1|14|TRBV28|TRBJ1-2
CASSRQGAWNGYTF
TGTGCCAGCAGTCGACAGGGGGCCTGGAATGGCTACACCTTC
>NA|NA|15|TRBV7-3|TRBJ2-1
CASSQGRLGRDEQFF
TGTGCCAGCAGCCAAGGGAGGCTCGGCAGGGATGAGCAGTTCTTC
>NA|NA|13|TRBV12-3/TRBV12-4|TRBJ2-7
CASSLVGGDEQYF
TGTGCCAGCAGTTTAGTGGGGGGAGACGAGCAGTACTTC
>NA|TRBD1|16|TRBV2|TRBJ1-6
CASTTPGQGRYSPLHF
TGTGCCAGCACCACGCCGGGACAGGGGAGGTATTCACCCCTCCACTTT
>NA|NA|16|TRBV11-3|TRBJ2-2
CASRPTGRPNTGELFF
TGTGCCAGCAGACCTACAGGGCGACCGAACACCGGGGAGCTGTTTTTT
>NA|TRBD2|18|TRBV5-1|TRBJ2-3
CASSPPPETSGDTDTQYF
TGCGCCAGCAGCCCACCCCCCGAGACTAGCGGAGATACAGATACGCAGTATTTT
>NA|TRBD2|17|TRBV27|TRBJ2-1
CASSHASAGGPYNEQFF
TGTGCCAGCAGTCACGCCTCTGCGGGAGGGCCATACAATGAGCAGTTCTTC
>few|TRBD1|17|TRBV7-8|TRBJ1-4
CASSFNPQGVINEKLFF
TGTGCCAGCAGCTTCAACCCACAGGGGGTAATCAATGAAAAACTGTTTTTT
>NA|NA|15|TRBV11-2|TRBJ2-3
CASSLYPRGGDTQYF
TGTGCCAGCAGCTTATATCCCAGGGGTGGGGATACGCAGTATTTT
>many|NA|15|TRBV10-3|TRBJ1-5
CAISESDSFNQPQHF
TGTGCCATCAGTGAGTCGGACAGCTTCAATCAGCCCCAGCATTTT
>NA|TRBD2|14|TRBV6-1|TRBJ2-1
CASRDWGGGNEQFF
TGTGCCAGCAGGGACTGGGGCGGGGGTAATGAGCAGTTCTTC
>NA|NA|18|TRBV7-9|TRBJ2-2
CASSLFPRENANTGELFF
TGTGCCAGCAGCTTATTCCCCAGGGAAAACGCGAACACCGGGGAGCTGTTTTTT
>NA|NA|12|TRBV6-5|TRBJ1-2
CASRQGVYGYTF
TGTGCCAGCAGACAGGGTGTCTATGGCTACACCTTC
>NA|TRBD2|18|TRBV6-4|TRBJ2-1
CASSQGLAGGEAYNEQFF
TGTGCCAGCAGCCAAGGACTAGCGGGAGGGGAAGCCTACAATGAGCAGTTCTTC
>NA|NA|16|TRBV4-2|TRBJ1-2
CASTDRAPRAGYGYTF
TGTGCCAGCACCGACCGGGCTCCCAGGGCCGGCTATGGCTACACCTTC
>once|TRBD1|15|TRBV30|TRBJ1-5
CAWSVLRGRGQPQHF
TGTGCCTGGAGTGTACTAAGGGGGCGAGGACAGCCCCAGCATTTT
>NA|NA|15|TRBV9|TRBJ1-1
CASSPNTGTSTEAFF
TGTGCCAGCAGCCCCAATACCGGGACATCGACTGAAGCTTTCTTT
>NA|NA|16|TRBV2|TRBJ1-6
CASREAGGNYNSPLHF
TGTGCCAGCAGGGAAGCCGGAGGGAACTATAATTCACCCCTCCACTTT
>NA|TRBD1|17|TRBV7-8|TRBJ1-5
CASSPGGTGLSNQPQHF
TGTGCCAGCAGCCCCGGAGGGACAGGACTTAGCAATCAGCCCCAGCATTTT